The 25 T cell receptor beta chains in this list originate from one sample, sequenced in a study of blood T cell repertoires in COVID-19. Some clones are missing from TCRdb's copy, which holds only in-frame ones; the method was immunoSEQ multiplex PCR. The repertoire holds roughly 160,000 clones, roughly 84% seen once, with 10% in the top ten. The sequenced sample consisted of peripheral blood. The receptors here all came from a woman older than 75 with active or convalescent COVID-19.

The CDR3 region is CAISASGRWTDTQYF. CDR3 nucleotides: TGTGCCATCAGCGCTAGCGGGAGGTGGACAGATACGCAGTATTTT. The gene calls are TRBV10-3 and TRBJ2-3, with TRBD2 matching 11 bases. The CDR3 has 15 residues. CDR1 and CDR2 from the germline V gene are ENHRY and SYGVKD. J gave up 3 bases and V 6 bases, and 5 bases lay outside the gene matches.

This chain joins TRBV15 and TRBJ1-5; TRBD1 agrees at 7 bases. V gave up 2 bases and J gave up 6 bases; unmatched junction bases: 10. Germline V lookup: CDR1 LNHNV, CDR2 YYDKDF (reference sequence). The CDR3 is 16 amino acids. DNA for the CDR3: TGTGCCACCAGCAGACAACAGGGGCTATCGGGTCAGCCCCAGCATTTT. Its protein product is CATSRQQGLSGQPQHF.

CDR3 nucleotide sequence: TGTGCCAGCAGTGAAGCTACGGGAGGTGGAGCCCAGCATTTT. Encoded protein: CASSEATGGGAQHF. The chain links TRBV6-1 to TRBJ1-5; D not certain. Germline lookup yields CDR1 MNHNS and CDR2 SASEGT. The CDR3 has 14 residues. The V end was cut by 0 bases, the J end by 11 bases, with 14 bases between.

This clone has a single count. The chain joins TRBV4-1 to TRBJ2-1; 8 bases are a match to TRBD2. The CDR3 consists of 16 residues. The J segment lost 6 bases and the V segment lost 0 bases, leaving 7 bases of the junction unmatched. CDR1 is MGHRA, CDR2 YSYEKL, per germline. CDR3 coding DNA: TGCGCCAGCAGCCAAGAAGGGCTCGGGGGGGGCAATGAGCAGTTCTTC. It yields the protein CASSQEGLGGGNEQFF.

The V gene is TRBV18, the J gene TRBJ2-3; 8 nucleotides line up with TRBD1. V gave up 4 bases and J gave up 0 bases; unmatched junction bases: 12. The CDR3 totals 18 residues. CDR1 is KGHSH and CDR2 is LQKENI in the germline V gene. The CDR3 DNA reads as TGTGCCAGCTCACGCCTAGGGACAGGCCGATTTAGCACAGATACGCAGTATTTT. It is translated as CASSRLGTGRFSTDTQYF.

This clone was recorded only once. V gene TRBV9 combines with J gene TRBJ1-1, with D maybe TRBD1 (5 bases). Germline loops: CDR1 SGDLS, CDR2 YYNGEE. This CDR3 is built from 15 residues. Trimming took off 4 bases at V and 0 bases at J, with 13 bases between the two ends. For the CDR3, the DNA is TGTGCCAGCAGCCGAGGAGGGGCGCTGAACACTGAAGCTTTCTTT. The encoded protein is CASSRGGALNTEAFF.

The genes are TRBV5-1 and TRBJ2-1; the match to TRBD2 covers 9 bases. This CDR3 has 15 residues. The trim removed 4 bases at V and 7 bases at J, leaving 9 bases unmatched. CDR1 and CDR2 from the germline V gene are SGHRS and YFSETQ. The CDR3 here is CASSPGTSSENEQFF. The CDR3 DNA reads as TGCGCCAGCAGCCCCGGGACTAGCTCAGAGAATGAGCAGTTCTTC.

This chain joins TRBV27 and TRBJ2-7; perhaps TRBD2 as D (6 bases). There are 14 residues in the CDR3. Germline V lookup: CDR1 MNHEY, CDR2 SMNVEV (reference sequence). The V end lost 6 bases, the J end lost 0 bases, and 12 bases lay between the germline ends. In nucleotides, the CDR3 is TGTGCCAGCAGAGCCGGGACTGGCTCCTACGAGCAGTACTTC. Its protein is CASRAGTGSYEQYF.

The rearrangement joins TRBV2 to TRBJ1-6; D is ambiguous. Trimming removed 5 bases at V and 10 bases at J, with 9 bases between. The CDR3 contains 12 residues. Per germline, CDR1 SNHLY and CDR2 FYNNEI. The CDR3 sequence: CASSTDGSPLHF. The CDR3 coding sequence is TGTGCCAGCAGTACCGACGGGTCACCCCTCCACTTT.

Here the CDR3 reads CASSISDSRYEQYF. CDR3 DNA: TGTGCCAGTAGTATATCCGACTCGCGCTACGAGCAGTACTTC. The chain links TRBV19 to TRBJ2-7, with D unresolved. This CDR3 contains 14 residues. V lost 2 bases and J lost 3, with 11 bases in between. Germline lookup yields CDR1 LNHDA and CDR2 SQIVND (reference sequence).

This sequence joins TRBV6-5 and TRBJ1-5; possibly TRBD1 for D (5 bases). The germline CDR1 and CDR2 sequences are MNHEY and SVGAGI. The CDR3 loop spans 14 amino acids. Trimming removed 2 bases at V and 6 bases at J, with 11 bases between. The DNA for the CDR3 is TGTGCCAGCAGTTACCTGGGGGGAGGTCAGCCCCAGCATTTT. Translation gives CASSYLGGGQPQHF.

This chain links TRBV12-3 or TRBV12-4 with TRBJ1-1; D possibly corresponds to TRBD1 (6 bases). V was shortened by 5 bases and J by 5 bases, with 12 bases between the two germline ends. The CDR3 extends over 13 amino acids. The CDR3, as DNA: TGTGCCAGCAGTACGGGGGGCTGGACTGAAGCTTTCTTT. Translated, it gives CASSTGGWTEAFF.

The chain couples TRBV3-1 (or the pseudogene TRBV3-2) to TRBJ1-1, with no clear D. The CDR3 contains 19 residues. The V and J ends lost 0 bases and 1 base respectively, with 21 bases between them. Germline CDR1 reads LGHDT; CDR2 reads YNNKEL (reference sequence). The CDR3 nucleotides read TGTGCCAGCAGCCAAGATCCGAGAGCGCATACGGGGTGGAACACTGAAGCTTTCTTT. Protein product: CASSQDPRAHTGWNTEAFF.

J is TRBJ2-5 and V is TRBV20-1; 8 bases are shared with TRBD1. Germline V gives CDR1 DFQATT, CDR2 SNEGSKA (reference sequence). After removal of 7 bases from V and 2 bases from J, the junction contained 0 bases not matched to a gene. This CDR3 is 11 amino acids long. CDR3 residues: CSGQGQETQYF. The CDR3, as DNA: TGCAGTGGACAGGGGCAAGAGACCCAGTACTTC.

This rearrangement joins TRBV6-1 to TRBJ2-3; D may be TRBD1 (5 bases). The CDR3 is made up of 15 amino acids. The ends were cut back, 0 bases at V and 6 bases at J, with 13 bases in the middle. The germline V gene has CDR1 MNHNS and CDR2 SASEGT. The CDR3 loop is CASSEALSGADTQYF. CDR3 DNA sequence: TGTGCCAGCAGTGAAGCGCTTTCTGGGGCGGATACGCAGTATTTT.

This chain links TRBV2 with TRBJ2-2, with unresolved D. The germline CDR1 and CDR2 sequences are SNHLY and FYNNEI. This CDR3 is built from 12 residues. V lost 5 bases, J lost 6 bases, and 7 bases lay in between. The CDR3 protein is CASSLVAGELFF. The CDR3 DNA sequence: TGTGCCAGCAGTTTAGTCGCCGGGGAGCTGTTTTTT.

The sample holds a few counts of this clone. The rearrangement links TRBV6-5 to TRBJ1-3, with D unresolved. CDR3 length: 15 residues. V was cut by 3 bases and J by 0 bases, with 9 bases left in between. Germline V CDR1 and CDR2: MNHEY, SVGAGI. The CDR3 DNA is TGTGCCAGCAGTTATAAATTCTCCTCTGGAAACACCATATATTTT. This gives the protein CASSYKFSSGNTIYF.

J is TRBJ2-3 and V is TRBV9, with D possibly TRBD2 on 5 matching bases. From germline, CDR1 is SGDLS and CDR2 YYNGEE. V was pared by 0 bases and J by 6 bases, with 11 bases between. CDR3 length equals 14 residues. CDR3 DNA sequence: TGTGCCAGCAGCGTAGCCGAGGGTAGGGATACGCAGTATTTT. Its translation is CASSVAEGRDTQYF. Full variable domain (rest looked up from reference TRBV9 and TRBJ2-3): DSGVTQTPKHLITATGQRVTLRCSPRSGDLSVYWYQQSLDQGLQFLIQYYNGEERAKGNILERFSAQQFPDLHSELNLSSLELGDSALYFCASSVAEGRDTQYFGPGTRLTVL.

The chain combines TRBV19 with TRBJ2-1; 9 bases are a match to TRBD2. The CDR3 contains 17 residues. Trimming at V came to 1 base and at J to 3 bases, leaving 7 bases not matched to a gene. Germline V gives CDR1 LNHDA, CDR2 SQIVND (reference sequence). CDR3 DNA sequence: TGTGCCAGTAGTATAGGAGGGGCGGGAGGGTACTACAATGAGCAGTTCTTC. The encoded protein is CASSIGGAGGYYNEQFF.

This clone was detected only a few times. This chain joins TRBV24-1 and TRBJ2-3; 7 nucleotides align to TRBD2. V gave up 2 bases and J gave up 3 bases; unmatched junction bases: 1. Germline CDR1 is KGHDR and CDR2 is SFDVKD. This CDR3 contains 14 residues. The CDR3 protein is CATSDSGGTDTQYF. The DNA of the CDR3 is TGTGCCACCAGTGATTCGGGGGGTACAGATACGCAGTATTTT.

This clone was counted only a few times. The chain employs TRBV6-1 and TRBJ2-3, with 14 bases lining up with TRBD2. The germline V gene has CDR1 MNHNS and CDR2 SASEGT. The length of the CDR3 is 19 residues. J lost 4 bases, V lost 0 bases, and 9 bases had no gene match. The chain's CDR3 is CASSEARGTSGSIADTQYF. For the CDR3, the DNA is TGTGCCAGCAGTGAAGCGCGTGGGACTAGCGGGAGTATTGCAGATACGCAGTATTTT.

The chain joins TRBV2 to TRBJ1-5, with 7 nucleotides matching TRBD1. After removal of 3 bases from V and 9 bases from J, the junction contained 8 bases not matched to a gene. CDR1 and CDR2 (germline): SNHLY, FYNNEI. CDR3 length: 14 amino acids. CDR3 region: CASSDGDSRMPQHF. CDR3 coding DNA: TGTGCCAGCAGTGATGGGGACAGCAGGATGCCCCAGCATTTT.

The chain is built from TRBV5-1 and TRBJ2-5, with 7 bases that match TRBD1. CDR1 SGHRS and CDR2 YFSETQ come from the germline V gene. Germline trimming cut 9 bases from V and 2 bases from J; bases unmatched to any gene: 7. The CDR3 covers 13 residues. The CDR3 DNA reads TGCGCCACCTCACCGGGACAGCAAGAGACCCAGTACTTC. This encodes CATSPGQQETQYF.

The chain uses TRBV6-5 and TRBJ1-4, with 7 nucleotides matching TRBD1. Trimming at V came to 6 bases and at J to 2 bases, leaving 6 bases not matched to a gene. CDR1 and CDR2 from the germline V gene are MNHEY and SVGAGI. The CDR3 runs 15 residues. The CDR3 DNA is TGTGCCAGCAGGTTTCAGGGGGGTACTAATGAAAAACTGTTTTTT. Translation gives CASRFQGGTNEKLFF.

This chain links TRBV7-9 with TRBJ2-1, with D tentatively TRBD2 (5 bases). The germline gives CDR1 SEHNR, CDR2 FQNEAQ (reference sequence). The length of the CDR3 is 14 residues. V was clipped by 2 bases and J by 5 bases, with 10 bases between them. CDR3: CASSLRLAHNEQFF. In DNA form, the CDR3 reads TGTGCCAGCAGCTTAAGGCTAGCACACAATGAGCAGTTCTTC.